This TCR beta chain was observed in a study of T cells in Graves' hyperthyroidism and ophthalmopathy. Amplification yielded TCR beta CDR3 regions, with RNA transcripts as the source. The TCR CDR3 first-round RT-PCR relied on the HTBI primer set. TCRdb fed the multiplex PCR reads into MiXCR, producing one record per CDR3 protein. The profile shows over 700,000 distinct CDR3 sequences, about two fifths of them singletons. From germline, CDR1 is DFQATT and CDR2 SNEGSKA (reference sequence). V gave up 7 bases and J gave up 1 base, with 7 bases separating them. The CDR3 consists of 11 residues. Diagnostic assessment was based on clinical symptoms, serum thyroxine and TRAb, thyroid ultrasound and orbital computed tomography. This clonotype was detected many times.

The TCR was taken from a young man with Graves' hyperthyroidism. Material: blood. The chain has TRBV20-1 and TRBJ1-1; D is unresolved. CDR3: CSGDSNTEAFF. The CDR3 DNA follows: TGCAGTGGTGACTCGAACACTGAAGCTTTCTTT.